Presented here are 23 T cell receptor beta chains from one specimen sequenced in a study of beta chain features in type 1 diabetes. Study-level results: Moderately but significantly shorter TCRB CDR3s were found in Type 1 diabetes patients in all four CD4+ subsets.

Isolated RNA was reverse transcribed in full, so expressed TCRB transcripts were sequenced. The method was immunoSEQ multiplex PCR; TCRdb's version includes in-frame clones alone and lacks a portion of them. This sample has hundreds of thousands of clones, with about an eighth found just once. Antigen specificity for these receptors is unknown. The sequencing input was naive CD4+ T cells from blood. The origin of the receptors is a man aged 18 to 30 with type 1 diabetes.

This chain links TRBV4-1 with TRBJ2-3, with 9 bases that match TRBD1. The CDR3 has 16 residues. The germline V gene has CDR1 MGHRA and CDR2 YSYEKL. V was clipped by 7 bases and J by 3 bases; unmatched bases: 11. The CDR3 bases are TGCGCCAGCACCCCATCCAGAGGACAGGGGACAGATACGCAGTATTTT. This translates into CASTPSRGQGTDTQYF.

Only a few counts were recorded for this clone. The chain is built from TRBV9 and TRBJ1-2; 8 positions match TRBD1. Germline V gives CDR1 SGDLS, CDR2 YYNGEE. This CDR3 has 13 amino acids. Trimming removed 5 bases from V and 4 bases from J; junction bases left unmatched: 4. CDR3 loop: CASRGTGLYGYTF. The DNA for the CDR3 is TGTGCCAGCAGGGGGACAGGACTCTATGGCTACACCTTC.

The V and J genes are TRBV6-5 and TRBJ2-7, with 9 bases matching TRBD1. The V gene end was trimmed by 6 bases and the J gene end by 5 bases; junction bases not matched to a gene: 8. Looked up from germline, CDR1 is MNHEY and CDR2 is SVGAGI. The CDR3 runs 14 residues. In DNA form, the CDR3 reads TGTGCCAGCAGCAGCGGACAGGGGATCCACGAGCAGTACTTC. It specifies CASSSGQGIHEQYF.

The rearrangement uses TRBV5-4 and TRBJ2-5, with D perhaps TRBD1 or TRBD2 (6 bases each). CDR1 is SGHNT and CDR2 is YYREEE in the germline V gene (reference sequence). Trimming removed 4 bases at V and 4 bases at J, with 17 bases between. This CDR3 has 15 amino acids. As DNA, the CDR3 is TGTGCCAGCAGCGGGGACGTGGGGGGCCGAGAGACCCAGTACTTC. Translation gives CASSGDVGGRETQYF.

The chain has TRBV28 and TRBJ1-2; perhaps TRBD1 as D (5 bases). The CDR3 runs 14 residues. Germline V gene lookup returns CDR1 MDHEN and CDR2 SYDVKM. V was shortened by 7 bases and J by 0 bases, with 12 bases between the two germline ends. CDR3 amino acids: CASTPGGANYGYTF. CDR3 coding DNA: TGTGCCAGCACCCCGGGGGGAGCTAACTATGGCTACACCTTC.

This clone was detected a few times. The chain links TRBV7-2 to TRBJ1-1, with no clear D. V was pared by 5 bases and J by 5 bases, with 12 bases between. Germline CDR1 reads SGHTA; CDR2 reads FQGNSA. This CDR3 is built from 13 residues. The DNA of the CDR3 is TGTGCCAGCAGCCCCCCCGGGATAACTGAAGCTTTCTTT. It is translated as CASSPPGITEAFF.

The chain uses TRBV29-1 and TRBJ2-1, with 8 nucleotides matching TRBD2. CDR1 is SQVTM, CDR2 ANQGSEA, per germline. The CDR3 has 13 amino acids. Trimming at V came to 8 bases and at J to 4 bases, leaving 7 bases not matched to a gene. CDR3: CSSLGGGYNEQFF. DNA for the CDR3: TGCAGCTCCCTCGGGGGGGGTTACAATGAGCAGTTCTTC.

This clone was picked up a small number of times. Additional DNA sequences in this sample encode the identical CDR3. The V call is TRBV5-1, the J call TRBJ2-5, with D uncertain. V was shortened by 0 bases and J by 0 bases, with 6 bases between the two germline ends. There are 14 residues in the CDR3. CDR1 and CDR2 from the germline V gene are SGHRS and YFSETQ. The CDR3 DNA is TGCGCCAGCAGCTTGGTGCCAGACCAAGAGACCCAGTACTTC. It yields the protein CASSLVPDQETQYF.

The chain uses TRBV27 and TRBJ2-3; 11 nucleotides match TRBD2. Germline lookup yields CDR1 MNHEY and CDR2 SMNVEV (reference sequence). V shed 5 bases and J 6 bases; nucleotides not matched to a gene: 10. The CDR3 runs to 16 residues. In nucleotides, the CDR3 is TGTGCCAGCAGTCCACGACTAGCGGGGATTCGGGATACGCAGTATTTT. Translating it yields CASSPRLAGIRDTQYF.

This clone came up a few times. This chain links TRBV2 with TRBJ1-2; D gene uncertain. The CDR3 is 12 amino acids. V was pared by 2 bases and J by 8 bases, with 9 bases between. Germline V gives CDR1 SNHLY, CDR2 FYNNEI. The CDR3 reads CASSESQSGYTF. DNA of the CDR3: TGTGCCAGCAGTGAATCACAGAGCGGCTACACCTTC.

The chain's CDR3 is CSVVDALDEQYF. The CDR3 DNA sequence: TGCAGCGTTGTGGACGCCTTGGACGAGCAGTACTTC. V is TRBV29-1 and J is TRBJ2-7; D remains unclear. Germline CDR1 reads SQVTM; CDR2 reads ANQGSEA. V was pared by 4 bases and J by 5 bases, with 12 bases between. The CDR3 is made up of 12 amino acids.

This clone came up a few times. V is TRBV6-5 and J is TRBJ1-2, with 9 bases lining up with TRBD1. V shed 6 bases, J shed 4 bases, and the junction held 6 bases outside the gene matches. CDR1 and CDR2 (germline): MNHEY, SVGAGI. CDR3 length: 14 amino acids. The DNA of the CDR3 is TGTGCCAGCAGCCCGACAGGGGGGATCTATGGCTACACCTTC. It encodes CASSPTGGIYGYTF.

This clone was seen only a few times. The rearrangement joins TRBV25-1 to TRBJ2-5; 9 bases map to TRBD1. The CDR3 spans 18 residues. Losses at the gene ends were 4 bases for V and 4 bases for J; bases not matched to a gene: 16. Germline V gene data show CDR1 as MGHDK and CDR2 as SYGVNS. In nucleotides, the CDR3 is TGTGCCAGCAGTGGGTCCCCGGGACAGGGAAATTTGAGAGAGACCCAGTACTTC. It yields the protein CASSGSPGQGNLRETQYF.

V is TRBV6-5 and J is TRBJ1-2, with unresolved D. Germline lookup yields CDR1 MNHEY and CDR2 SVGAGI. The CDR3 is 14 residues long. The V end was cut by 2 bases, the J end by 4 bases, with 11 bases between. CDR3 nucleotide sequence: TGTGCCAGCAGTTACGGGCAGGCGAGCTATGGCTACACCTTC. Residues: CASSYGQASYGYTF.

The V and J genes are TRBV6-5 and TRBJ1-4; the D is unclear. There are 14 residues in the CDR3. Germline CDR1 reads MNHEY; CDR2 reads SVGAGI. Trimming cost V 6 bases and J 5 bases, with 13 bases left between them. DNA for the CDR3: TGTGCCAGCAGCCTCTCCCTCGTAAATGAAAAACTGTTTTTT. Encoded protein: CASSLSLVNEKLFF.

V usage is TRBV29-1 and J usage is TRBJ2-7; 7 bases are shared with TRBD1. V shed 6 bases and J 4 bases; nucleotides not matched to a gene: 12. Germline assignment: CDR1 SQVTM and CDR2 ANQGSEA. This CDR3 is 14 amino acids long. The CDR3 nucleotides read TGCAGCGTCGCGCGGACAGGTCGTTCTTACGAGCAGTACTTC. The encoded protein is CSVARTGRSYEQYF.

This chain uses TRBV15 with TRBJ2-5, with 9 bases that match TRBD2. The V gene's germline CDR1 is LNHNV and CDR2 YYDKDF (reference sequence). The CDR3 sequence is 15 residues long. With V trimmed by 2 bases and J by 4 bases, 5 bases remained unmatched. The CDR3 DNA follows: TGTGCCACCAGCAGAAGTAGCGGGGGCGGAGAGACCCAGTACTTC. Translating gives CATSRSSGGGETQYF. The full variable domain, its missing parts supplied by reference TRBV15 and TRBJ2-5, is DAMVIQNPRYQVTQFGKPVTLSCSQTLNHNVMYWYQQKSSQAPKLLFHYYDKDFNNEADTPDNFQSRRPNTSFCFLDIRSPGLGDTAMYLCATSRSSGGGETQYFGPGTRLLVL.

This rearrangement joins TRBV5-8 to TRBJ1-1; 7 bases map to TRBD1. Germline CDR1 is SGHTS and CDR2 is YDEGEE. CDR3 length: 13 amino acids. The V segment lost 0 bases and the J segment 7 bases; nucleotides outside the gene matches: 3. The CDR3 sequence is CASSLAGTDEAFF. As DNA, the CDR3 is TGTGCCAGCAGCTTGGCCGGGACAGATGAAGCTTTCTTT.

This clone was seen a few times. The CDR3 protein is CASSSVSGNYGYTF. The CDR3 DNA follows: TGTGCCAGCAGCTCGGTTTCGGGGAACTATGGCTACACCTTC. This rearrangement joins TRBV11-1 to TRBJ1-2; D not resolved. Trimming stripped 4 bases from V and 2 bases from J, with 11 bases between. Germline V lookup: CDR1 SGHAT, CDR2 FQDESV (reference sequence). The CDR3 has 14 residues.

This clone came up a few times. The chain carries TRBV2 and TRBJ1-5; no firm D call. Trimming pared 8 bases from V and 7 bases from J, leaving 18 bases between. Germline assignment: CDR1 SNHLY and CDR2 FYNNEI. The CDR3 runs 14 residues. CDR3 sequence (DNA): TGTGCCAGCTGGCGGGAGGCCGGGGAGCAGCCCCAGCATTTT. Its protein is CASWREAGEQPQHF.

This clone was observed a handful of times. The chain uses TRBV5-1 and TRBJ2-7, with 8 bases aligning to TRBD1. From germline, CDR1 is SGHRS and CDR2 YFSETQ. The CDR3 extends over 16 amino acids. The ends lost 3 bases at V and 4 bases at J; junction bases unmatched: 12. The CDR3 sequence is CASSSPVRDRTYEQYF. The DNA for the CDR3 is TGCGCCAGCAGCTCTCCCGTCCGGGACAGGACGTACGAGCAGTACTTC.

This clone was observed a handful of times. The J gene is TRBJ1-2, the V gene TRBV14; no clear D. The CDR3 length is 12 residues. Germline loops: CDR1 SGHDN, CDR2 FVKESK. V was pared by 0 bases and J by 4 bases, with 3 bases between. The CDR3 region has the DNA TGTGCCAGCAGCCAAGACTTCTATGGCTACACCTTC. Encoded protein: CASSQDFYGYTF.

J is TRBJ2-3 and V is TRBV27, with D possibly matching TRBD1 (6 bases). Germline assignment: CDR1 MNHEY and CDR2 SMNVEV (reference sequence). This CDR3 spans 14 amino acids. The V end lost 6 bases, the J end lost 0 bases, and 10 bases lay between the germline ends. The CDR3 is CASRVDRSTDTQYF. The CDR3 coding sequence is TGTGCCAGCAGAGTGGACAGAAGCACAGATACGCAGTATTTT.